This T cell receptor beta chain came from a study of cytomegalovirus exposure and HLA in healthy donors. Study-level results: Most of the TCR beta V segments (in an earlier analysis) were productive either about 87% or about 30% of the time. Reportedly, TCR beta sequences accurately predicted HLA-A and HLA-B alleles in most subjects. A later analysis reportedly identified an Asian-associated ancestry cluster as carrying fewer N-insertions than the approximately 640-donor mean.

The count of this clone is one. Antigen unknown. The V end was cut by 3 bases, the J end by 8 bases, with 13 bases between. The CDR3 is 13 amino acids. CDR1 is MGHDK, CDR2 SYGVNS, per germline. The PCR contained 60 Vbeta and 13 Jbeta primers. Under the authors' procedure: Tens of millions of unique TCR beta chains, about 10 million of them shared, were counted by a later analysis. Some clones are missing from TCRdb's copy, which holds only in-frame ones; the method was immunoSEQ multiplex PCR. V, J and clone size reflect that table, while D and trimming were determined from the DNA. The sample includes roughly 130,000 clones, about two thirds of them seen just once.

The chain employs TRBV25-1 and TRBJ1-2, with no clear D. The TCR originated in a human donor in good health. Sequencing was performed on PBMCs. DNA of the CDR3: TGTGCCAGCAGTGACCTAACCTCCGTCGGCTACACCTTC. The encoded protein is CASSDLTSVGYTF.